The rows below give T cell receptor beta chains drawn from one sample of a study of blood T cell repertoires in COVID-19. This table comes from immunoSEQ multiplex PCR, and its TCRdb copy is limited to in-frame clones, with some not included. Among hundreds of thousands of clones, less than 85% were seen once, and the ten largest hold nearly 5%. The sequenced sample consisted of peripheral blood. The receptors derive from an elderly woman with active or convalescent COVID-19. Each CDR3 is given with its conserved first and last residue. A D gene is named only where the DNA matches it firmly. A clone size is listed for some rows: how often the clone was seen (once, few, many), or a class if it is expanded.

V gene,D gene,J gene,clone size,CDR3 protein,CDR3 DNA
TRBV28,TRBD1,TRBJ1-2,NA,CASTLTGTGYGYTF,TGTGCCAGCACCCTGACAGGGACAGGCTATGGCTACACCTTC
TRBV6-1,TRBD1,TRBJ1-6,NA,CASSERVWGTGSNSPLHF,TGTGCCAGCAGTGAAAGAGTGTGGGGGACAGGGTCTAATTCACCCCTCCACTTT
TRBV9,TRBD1,TRBJ2-6,NA,CASSSRQGYPSGANVLTF,TGTGCCAGCAGCTCAAGACAGGGCTACCCCTCTGGGGCCAACGTCCTGACTTTC
TRBV5-1,NA,TRBJ2-2,NA,CASSNRVSTGELFF,TGCGCCAGCAGCAACAGGGTATCCACCGGGGAGCTGTTTTTT
TRBV28,NA,TRBJ1-5,NA,CASSDYRGNQPQHF,TGTGCCAGCAGTGACTACAGGGGCAATCAGCCCCAGCATTTT
TRBV9,TRBD1,TRBJ1-1,NA,CASSVTGGPDTEAFF,TGTGCCAGCAGCGTGACAGGGGGCCCGGACACTGAAGCTTTCTTT
TRBV9,NA,TRBJ1-2,NA,CASSPSTDSYGYTF,TGTGCCAGCAGCCCTTCGACAGACTCCTATGGCTACACCTTC
TRBV5-4,NA,TRBJ1-1,NA,CASSLVSTMNTEAFF,TGTGCCAGCAGCTTGGTATCCACAATGAACACTGAAGCTTTCTTT
TRBV6-4,NA,TRBJ1-2,once,CASSEEGWRGYTF,TGTGCCAGCAGTGAAGAGGGATGGCGTGGCTACACCTTC
TRBV7-9,NA,TRBJ1-1,NA,CASSLSRRDTEAFF,TGTGCCAGCAGCTTATCACGGCGGGACACTGAAGCTTTCTTT
TRBV27,TRBD1,TRBJ1-2,NA,CASSPTGGAYGYTF,TGTGCCAGCAGCCCGACAGGGGGCGCCTATGGCTACACCTTC
TRBV18,NA,TRBJ2-6,NA,CASSPGTSSSGANVLTF,TGTGCCAGCTCACCTGGGACATCAAGCTCTGGGGCCAACGTCCTGACTTTC
TRBV19,NA,TRBJ1-3,NA,CASNFPGLVGNTIYF,TGTGCCAGTAATTTTCCAGGGCTTGTCGGAAACACCATATATTTT
TRBV5-4,NA,TRBJ2-7,once,CASSMGEWSYEQYF,TGTGCCAGCAGCATGGGGGAGTGGAGCTACGAGCAGTACTTC
TRBV5-1,TRBD1,TRBJ2-7,once,CASSPQGQGTYEQYF,TGCGCCAGCAGCCCCCAGGGACAGGGGACCTACGAGCAGTACTTC
TRBV4-1,TRBD1,TRBJ2-5,few,CASSLGTGDEETQYF,TGCGCCAGCAGCCTAGGGACAGGGGACGAAGAGACCCAGTACTTC
TRBV19,TRBD1,TRBJ1-1,NA,CATTGFSTEAFF,TGTGCTACGACAGGGTTTAGCACTGAAGCTTTCTTT
TRBV7-2,TRBD1,TRBJ1-1,NA,CASSSRTGTEAFF,TGTGCCAGCAGCTCTCGGACAGGGACTGAAGCTTTCTTT
TRBV5-1,NA,TRBJ2-1,few,CASSVGQNTYNEQFF,TGCGCCAGCAGCGTGGGGCAGAACACCTACAATGAGCAGTTCTTC
TRBV28,TRBD1,TRBJ1-5,NA,CASSGDRGQPQHF,TGTGCCAGCAGTGGGGACAGGGGCCAGCCCCAGCATTTT
TRBV2,NA,TRBJ2-7,NA,CASSAGQRLEQYF,TGTGCCAGCAGCGCGGGACAGCGCCTCGAGCAGTACTTC
TRBV4-1,TRBD1,TRBJ2-7,NA,CASSPRQGGYEQYF,TGCGCCAGCAGCCCTAGACAGGGGGGATACGAGCAGTACTTC
TRBV28,NA,TRBJ2-7,NA,CASSSYPRYVEQYF,TGTGCCAGCAGTTCCTACCCTCGGTATGTAGAGCAGTACTTC
TRBV10-3,TRBD2,TRBJ2-1,few,CAISESGGTSGIGNEQFF,TGTGCCATCAGTGAGTCGGGAGGGACTAGCGGGATTGGGAATGAGCAGTTCTTC
TRBV2,TRBD2,TRBJ2-1,NA,CASIGQLAGSVDEQFF,TGTGCCAGCATTGGTCAGCTAGCGGGATCGGTAGATGAGCAGTTCTTC
TRBV6-6,TRBD1,TRBJ1-5,NA,CASGLQGGGNQPQHF,TGTGCCAGCGGATTACAGGGGGGGGGCAATCAGCCCCAGCATTTT